Sequencing of this T cell receptor beta chain was carried out in a study of blood T cell repertoires in COVID-19. Across the whole study: Acute and convalescent COVID-19 samples came from the United States, Italy and Spain. Sources were T cells, B-cell-depleted T cells, or PBMCs; the material itself was cDNA or gDNA.

Per the authors' pipeline: Counts of nucleated cells, estimated from reference gene primer amplification, were obtained. Method: immunoSEQ multiplex PCR; TCRdb's copy keeps in-frame clones and lacks some. The DNA was the basis for D and trimming; V, J and clone size are from that table. This table has around 190,000 clones, 75% to 85% appearing once. Germline V lookup: CDR1 SGDLS, CDR2 YYNGEE. V was shortened by 0 bases and J by 7 bases, with 7 bases between the two germline ends. The CDR3 is 12 residues long. Sequencing used peripheral blood. V is TRBV9 and J is TRBJ1-2; D call uncertain. The receptor's source is a man in his 60s with acute or convalescent COVID-19. CDR3 in amino acids: CASSVVNFGYTF. CDR3 DNA sequence: TGTGCCAGCAGCGTAGTCAATTTTGGCTACACCTTC.